This T cell receptor beta chain is drawn from a study of T-cell reconstitution after alpha-beta-depleted transplantation in children. Trimming cost V 0 bases and J 3 bases, with 8 bases left between them. The V gene's germline CDR1 is SGHAT and CDR2 FQNNGV. The CDR3 runs 15 residues. This clonotype was picked up a small number of times. Its antigen is unknown. Unique molecular identifiers were built into the TCRbeta library. MiXCR was run by TCRdb on the PCR reads, yielding one entry per CDR3 protein. The sample includes hundreds of thousands of distinct CDR3 sequences, roughly 17% of them seen just once. Notes on the study in general: From newly produced T cells came most of the T-cell counts and diversity one year after transplant. Several hundred graft clones that had expanded were reportedly the source of alpha-beta T cells about two months after transplant. From surviving recipient T cells and thymic progenitors came the high day-60 TCRbeta diversity observed in some patients.

The sample consisted of PBMCs, mostly from graft donor cells, taken 360 days after TCRalphabeta/CD19-depleted stem cell transplant. This chain joins TRBV11-2 and TRBJ2-2, with a tentative D call TRBD2 (5 bases). The TCR sequence derives from a male patient aged 2 to 10 who had a stem cell transplant for acute lymphoblastic leukemia, so the T cells may come from the graft donor. The CDR3 reads CASSLEGVYTGELFF. CDR3 bases: TGTGCCAGCAGCTTAGAGGGAGTGTACACCGGGGAGCTGTTTTTT.